This T cell receptor (beta chain) stems from a study of regulatory T cells in long-lasting Graves disease. Trimming shortened V by 0 bases and J by 2 bases, and 7 bases separated the two germline ends. The CDR3 runs to 14 residues. CDR1 and CDR2 from the germline V gene are SEHNR and FQNEAQ (reference sequence). Time point reported: persistent/refractory GD, antithyroid drugs over 5 years with positive TRAb. There was RNA extracted from PBMCs, and the TCR library was made from it. For TCR beta, libraries came from iRepertoire HTBI primers and Arm-PCR of CDR3 regions. TCRdb independently ran MiXCR on the multiplex PCR reads; one entry per CDR3 protein. In the table there are 600,000 to 850,000 distinct CDR3 sequences, 25% to 35% of which are singletons.

This sample comprised peripheral blood mononuclear cells (PBMCs), obtained when the disease was refractory, from a patient treated with antithyroid drugs. The sequence was collected from a female donor with Graves disease. The chain uses TRBV7-9 and TRBJ2-5, with unresolved D. The CDR3 DNA follows: TGTGCCAGCAGCTTAGCGCGGCAGCAAGAGACCCAGTACTTC. This gives the protein CASSLARQQETQYF.